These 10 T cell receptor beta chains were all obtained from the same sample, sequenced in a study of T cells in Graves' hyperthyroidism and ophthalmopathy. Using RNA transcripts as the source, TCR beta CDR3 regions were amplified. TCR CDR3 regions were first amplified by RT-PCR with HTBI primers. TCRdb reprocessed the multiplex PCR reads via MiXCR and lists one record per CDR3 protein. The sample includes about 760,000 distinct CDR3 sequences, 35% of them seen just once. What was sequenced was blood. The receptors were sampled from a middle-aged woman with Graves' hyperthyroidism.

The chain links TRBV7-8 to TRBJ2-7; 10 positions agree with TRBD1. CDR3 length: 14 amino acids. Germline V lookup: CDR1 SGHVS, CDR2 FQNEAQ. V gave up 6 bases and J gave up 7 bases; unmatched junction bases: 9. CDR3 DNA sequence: TGTGCCAGCAGGCAGAGACAGGGGGCAGAAGAGCAGTACTTC. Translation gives CASRQRQGAEEQYF.

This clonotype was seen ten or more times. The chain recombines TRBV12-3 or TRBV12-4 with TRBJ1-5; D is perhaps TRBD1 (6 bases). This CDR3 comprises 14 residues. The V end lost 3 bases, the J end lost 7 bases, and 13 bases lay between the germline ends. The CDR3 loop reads CASSFEGEEQPQHF. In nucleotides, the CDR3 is TGTGCCAGCAGTTTCGAGGGGGAAGAGCAGCCCCAGCATTTT.

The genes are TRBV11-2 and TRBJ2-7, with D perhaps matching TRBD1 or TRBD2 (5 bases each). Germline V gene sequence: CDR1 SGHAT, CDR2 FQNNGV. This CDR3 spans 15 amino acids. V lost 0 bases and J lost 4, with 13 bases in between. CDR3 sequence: CASSLEGEYWYEQYF. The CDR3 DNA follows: TGTGCCAGCAGCTTAGAAGGGGAGTATTGGTACGAGCAGTACTTC. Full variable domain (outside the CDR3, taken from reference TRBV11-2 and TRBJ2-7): EAGVAQSPRYKIIEKRQSVAFWCNPISGHATLYWYQQILGQGPKLLIQFQNNGVVDDSQLPKDRFSAERLKGVDSTLKIQPAKLEDSAVYLCASSLEGEYWYEQYFGPGTRLTVT.

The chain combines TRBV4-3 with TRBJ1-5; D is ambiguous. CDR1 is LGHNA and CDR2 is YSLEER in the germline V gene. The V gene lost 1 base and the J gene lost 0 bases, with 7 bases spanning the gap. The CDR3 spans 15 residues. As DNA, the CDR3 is TGCGCCAGCAGCCAAGGCTTCCTTAGCAATCAGCCCCAGCATTTT. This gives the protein CASSQGFLSNQPQHF.

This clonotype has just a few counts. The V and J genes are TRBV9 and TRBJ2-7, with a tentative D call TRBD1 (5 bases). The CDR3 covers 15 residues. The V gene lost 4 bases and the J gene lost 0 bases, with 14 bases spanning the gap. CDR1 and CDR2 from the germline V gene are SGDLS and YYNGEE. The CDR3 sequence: CASSSNRRYSYEQYF. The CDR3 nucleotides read TGTGCCAGCAGCTCCAACAGGCGTTACTCCTACGAGCAGTACTTC.

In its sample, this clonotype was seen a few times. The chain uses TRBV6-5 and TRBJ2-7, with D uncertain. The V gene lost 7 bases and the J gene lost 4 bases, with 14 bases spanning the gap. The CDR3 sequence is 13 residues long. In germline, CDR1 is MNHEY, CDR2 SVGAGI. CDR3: CASNFQKGYEQYF. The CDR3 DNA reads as TGTGCCAGCAACTTCCAAAAAGGGTACGAGCAGTACTTC.

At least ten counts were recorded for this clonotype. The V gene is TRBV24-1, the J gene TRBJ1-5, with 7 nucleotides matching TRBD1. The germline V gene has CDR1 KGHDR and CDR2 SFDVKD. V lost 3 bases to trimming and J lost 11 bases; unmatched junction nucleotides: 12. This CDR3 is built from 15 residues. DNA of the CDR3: TGTGCCACCAGTGATGAACAGGGGTCACGGGGAGCCCAGCATTTT. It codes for CATSDEQGSRGAQHF.

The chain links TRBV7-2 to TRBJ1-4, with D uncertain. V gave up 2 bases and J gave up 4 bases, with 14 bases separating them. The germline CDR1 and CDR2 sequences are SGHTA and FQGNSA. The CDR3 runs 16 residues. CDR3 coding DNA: TGTGCCAGCAGCTTAAACGCCCCGAGTATTAATGAAAAACTGTTTTTT. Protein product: CASSLNAPSINEKLFF.

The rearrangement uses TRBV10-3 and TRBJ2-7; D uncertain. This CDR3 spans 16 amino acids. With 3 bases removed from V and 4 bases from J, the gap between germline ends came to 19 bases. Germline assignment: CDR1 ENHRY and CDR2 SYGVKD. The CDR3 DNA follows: TGTGCCATCAGTGATCCTAGAGCCCAACTTAGGTACGAGCAGTACTTC. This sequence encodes CAISDPRAQLRYEQYF.

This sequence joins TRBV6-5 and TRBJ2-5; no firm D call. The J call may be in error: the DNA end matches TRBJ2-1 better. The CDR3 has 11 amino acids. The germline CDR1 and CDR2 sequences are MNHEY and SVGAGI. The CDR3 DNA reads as TGTGCCAGCAGTTCCGGGAATGAGCAGTTCTTC. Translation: CASSSGNEQFF.